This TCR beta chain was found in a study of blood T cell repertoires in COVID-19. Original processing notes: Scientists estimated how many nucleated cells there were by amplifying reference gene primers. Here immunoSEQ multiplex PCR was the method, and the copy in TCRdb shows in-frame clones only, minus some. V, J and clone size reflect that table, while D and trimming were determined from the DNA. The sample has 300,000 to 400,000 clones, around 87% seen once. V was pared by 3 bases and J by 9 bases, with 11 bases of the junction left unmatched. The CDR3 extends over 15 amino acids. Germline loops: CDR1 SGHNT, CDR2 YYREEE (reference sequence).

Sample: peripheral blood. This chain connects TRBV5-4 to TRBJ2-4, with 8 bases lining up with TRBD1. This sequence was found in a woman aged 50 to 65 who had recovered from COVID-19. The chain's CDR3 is CASSSTRTGKGIQYF. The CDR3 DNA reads TGTGCCAGCAGCTCGACCAGGACAGGGAAAGGCATTCAGTACTTC.